This TCR beta chain was obtained from a study of response to subunit inactivated influenza vaccine. Notes on the study in general: The authors proposed limited new T cell recruitment per seasonal influenza vaccination.

CDR3 size: 13 residues. V lost 6 bases and J lost 5; bases outside the gene matches: 7. The V gene's germline CDR1 is SQVTM and CDR2 ANQGSEA. One entry per CDR3 protein results from TCRdb running MiXCR on the RT-PCR reads. The sample yields a few hundred thousand distinct CDR3 sequences, approximately 14% seen once. To note about this clonotype: The target antigen is unknown.

This specimen consisted of PBMCs from blood, obtained 11 to 12 days after vaccination. This TCR was sampled from a man aged 50-60 years who received an inactivated influenza vaccine. V and J are TRBV29-1 and TRBJ2-7; 10 nucleotides align to TRBD2. CDR3 DNA: TGCAGCGTAGCCGGGACTAGCGCCGACGAGCAGTACTTC. Encoded protein: CSVAGTSADEQYF.